These 31 T cell receptor beta chains were all obtained from the same sample, sequenced in a study of vaccination effects on CD4 cells after COVID-19. Using immunoSEQ multiplex PCR, the repertoire was profiled, and TCRdb retains in-frame clones only, with some absent. The sample has about 64,000 clones; approximately 72% are singletons. The authors isolated CD4+ T cells after 9 to 10 days of culture. Their target antigens are unknown. Specimen: CD4+ T cells from PBMCs cultured without peptide, collected before COVID-19 vaccination. Receptors originate from a human donor who had a prior SARS-CoV-2 infection.

The gene calls are TRBV27 and TRBJ2-7; no clear D gene. CDR1 and CDR2 from the germline V gene are MNHEY and SMNVEV (reference sequence). The germline V and J ends were trimmed by 3 bases and 1 base, with 13 bases remaining between them. This CDR3 spans 15 amino acids. CDR3 in amino acids: CASSFHGGLSYEQYF. CDR3 in DNA: TGTGCCAGCAGTTTCCATGGCGGTTTATCCTACGAGCAGTACTTC.

The V and J genes are TRBV6-5 and TRBJ1-4; D is possibly TRBD1 (5 bases). Trimming took 6 bases from V and 0 from J, leaving 8 bases between them. The CDR3 consists of 14 residues. The germline gives CDR1 MNHEY, CDR2 SVGAGI. This CDR3 is CASSTGATNEKLFF. As DNA, the CDR3 is TGTGCCAGCAGCACAGGCGCAACTAATGAAAAACTGTTTTTT.

The rearrangement links TRBV19 to TRBJ1-4; D unclear. The CDR3 is 15 amino acids. Germline V gene data show CDR1 as LNHDA and CDR2 as SQIVND (reference sequence). Trimming cost V 4 bases and J 0 bases, with 9 bases left between them. The CDR3 protein is CASSKGVTTNEKLFF. The DNA for the CDR3 is TGTGCCAGTAGTAAGGGAGTCACAACTAATGAAAAACTGTTTTTT.

The V gene is TRBV5-1, the J gene TRBJ1-2; TRBD1 matches 7 bases. V lost 4 bases to trimming and J lost 2 bases; unmatched junction nucleotides: 2. Germline assignment: CDR1 SGHRS and CDR2 YFSETQ. This CDR3 contains 13 residues. CDR3 DNA sequence: TGCGCCAGCAGCGGGGGACAGAACTATGGCTACACCTTC. Protein: CASSGGQNYGYTF.

The chain employs TRBV2 and TRBJ2-7; 12 nucleotides match TRBD1. Trimming at V came to 6 bases and at J to 9 bases, leaving 9 bases not matched to a gene. This CDR3 region has 14 residues. Looked up from germline, CDR1 is SNHLY and CDR2 is FYNNEI. The CDR3 DNA follows: TGTGCCAGCAGCCGGGACAGGGGGCCGGGCGGGCAGTACTTC. Protein product: CASSRDRGPGGQYF.

The chain recombines TRBV4-1 with TRBJ2-5; no firm D call. Per the germline V gene, CDR1 is MGHRA and CDR2 is YSYEKL. The CDR3 runs to 15 residues. Between the trimmed V and J ends, which lost 2 bases and 2 bases, there was a span of 12 bases. CDR3 in amino acids: CASSQHSERQETQYF. The CDR3 DNA reads TGCGCCAGCAGCCAACACAGCGAGAGACAAGAGACCCAGTACTTC.

This clone came up a few times. The rearrangement uses TRBV3-1 (or the pseudogene TRBV3-2) and TRBJ1-1; D ambiguous. Germline-derived CDR1 and CDR2 are LGHDT and YNNKEL (reference sequence). CDR3 length: 15 amino acids. The V end lost 3 bases, the J end lost 3 bases, and 14 bases lay between the germline ends. The DNA of the CDR3 is TGTGCCAGCAGCCAGGGGTCCGGGGATGACACTGAAGCTTTCTTT. It translates to CASSQGSGDDTEAFF.

The chain employs TRBV9 and TRBJ2-3; 8 bases align to TRBD2. The germline V gene encodes CDR1 SGDLS and CDR2 YYNGEE. The CDR3 is 17 amino acids. V gave up 1 base and J gave up 4 bases; unmatched junction bases: 11. The CDR3 protein is CASSVSTLAASSDTQYF. The CDR3 nucleotides read TGTGCCAGCAGCGTATCAACACTAGCGGCTTCATCAGATACGCAGTATTTT.

The chain uses TRBV18 and TRBJ2-5; TRBD1 matches at 7 bases. The CDR3 is made up of 14 amino acids. The germline V gene encodes CDR1 KGHSH and CDR2 LQKENI. V shed 4 bases and J 4 bases; nucleotides not matched to a gene: 6. The CDR3 reads CASSRQGVRETQYF. The CDR3 coding sequence is TGTGCCAGCTCACGACAGGGTGTAAGAGAGACCCAGTACTTC.

The V and J genes are TRBV6-1 and TRBJ1-2, with D tentatively TRBD1 (5 bases). The V gene's germline CDR1 is MNHNS and CDR2 SASEGT. V lost 2 bases and J 4 bases, leaving 11 bases between the germline ends. CDR3 length: 14 residues. The CDR3 DNA follows: TGTGCCAGCAGTGAATATCGGGGGGGCTATGGCTACACCTTC. Its translation: CASSEYRGGYGYTF.

This clone has only one observation. This chain connects TRBV10-3 to TRBJ1-2; 8 nucleotides line up with TRBD1. This CDR3 is 14 amino acids long. Germline CDR1 and CDR2: ENHRY and SYGVKD. J gave up 4 bases and V 0 bases, and 1 base lay outside the gene matches. The CDR3 is CAISESGTGYGYTF. The CDR3 DNA reads as TGTGCCATCAGTGAGTCGGGGACAGGCTATGGCTACACCTTC.

The chain carries TRBV2 and TRBJ2-5, with 7 bases lining up with TRBD1. Trimming took 3 bases from V and 8 from J; bases not matched to a gene: 9. The CDR3 is made up of 14 amino acids. Germline CDR1 SNHLY, CDR2 FYNNEI. The CDR3 sequence: CASSEGQLIRTQYF. The CDR3 DNA reads as TGTGCCAGCAGTGAGGGACAGCTAATAAGAACCCAGTACTTC.

This clone appeared a few times. This sequence joins TRBV5-1 and TRBJ2-7, with 9 positions matching TRBD1. Germline V gene data show CDR1 as SGHRS and CDR2 as YFSETQ. The V segment lost 2 bases and the J segment 6 bases; nucleotides outside the gene matches: 6. The CDR3 is 14 residues long. CDR3 bases: TGCGCCAGCAGCTTTCAGACAGGGGGTTCCGAGCAGTACTTC. Amino acids: CASSFQTGGSEQYF.

The J gene is TRBJ2-7, the V gene TRBV6-5, with 8 bases that match TRBD2. From germline, CDR1 is MNHEY and CDR2 SVGAGI. Trimming at V came to 8 bases and at J to 0 bases, leaving 9 bases not matched to a gene. This CDR3 contains 15 residues. This CDR3 is CASGAGGTSSYEQYF. The CDR3 coding sequence is TGTGCCAGCGGGGCGGGAGGCACTTCCTCCTACGAGCAGTACTTC.

The V gene is TRBV11-3, the J gene TRBJ2-1, with D unresolved. The ends were cut back, 4 bases at V and 4 bases at J, with 14 bases in the middle. Germline CDR1 reads SGHNT; CDR2 reads YENEEA. This CDR3 has 15 amino acids. CDR3 DNA: TGTGCCAGCAGCTCCCCTACTACAATATACAATGAGCAGTTCTTC. It is translated as CASSSPTTIYNEQFF.

This chain connects TRBV19 to TRBJ1-5, with no clear D. Per germline, CDR1 LNHDA and CDR2 SQIVND (reference sequence). This CDR3 spans 13 amino acids. V lost 7 bases to trimming and J lost 0 bases, with 7 bases between them. CDR3 bases: TGTGCCAGTACGTTAGATAGCAATCAGCCCCAGCATTTT. It translates to CASTLDSNQPQHF. Based on the CDR3 plus reference TRBV19 and TRBJ1-5, the full variable domain is DGGITQSPKYLFRKEGQNVTLSCEQNLNHDAMYWYRQDPGQGLRLIYYSQIVNDFQKGDIAEGYSVSREKKESFPLTVTSAQKNPTAFYLCASTLDSNQPQHFGDGTRLSIL.

V is TRBV10-3 and J is TRBJ2-3, with 8 bases identical to TRBD1. The CDR3 is 14 residues long. J was trimmed by 2 bases and V by 6 bases; bases with no gene match: 4. CDR1 ENHRY and CDR2 SYGVKD come from the germline V gene. The CDR3 here is CAIRRQGITDTQYF. CDR3 sequence (DNA): TGTGCCATCAGGAGACAGGGGATCACAGATACGCAGTATTTT.

This chain uses TRBV7-3 with TRBJ2-3; the D is unclear. Germline CDR1 SGHTA, CDR2 FQGTGA. The CDR3 runs 18 residues. Trimming cost V 2 bases and J 1 base, with 19 bases left between them. CDR3 nucleotide sequence: TGTGCCAGCAGCTTAGGCCTGGCGACCTCCTATGGCACAGATACGCAGTATTTT. Amino acids: CASSLGLATSYGTDTQYF.

The chain is built from TRBV18 and TRBJ1-5; possibly TRBD1 for D (5 bases). CDR1 KGHSH and CDR2 LQKENI come from the germline V gene. V gave up 5 bases and J gave up 7 bases, with 18 bases separating them. This CDR3 region has 15 residues. The CDR3, as DNA: TGTGCCAGCTCATCAGGGCTCCCACTGCAGCAGCCCCAGCATTTT. Translation gives CASSSGLPLQQPQHF.

The V and J genes are TRBV5-1 and TRBJ1-2; perhaps TRBD1 as D (6 bases). Trimming left V 4 bases short and J 5 bases short, with 18 bases between. This CDR3 is built from 15 residues. Germline CDR1 and CDR2: SGHRS and YFSETQ. CDR3 sequence: CASSLGTSARYGYTF. For the CDR3, the DNA is TGCGCCAGCAGCCTAGGGACATCGGCCAGGTATGGCTACACCTTC. The entire variable domain, with the rest obtained from reference TRBV5-1 and TRBJ1-2, is as follows: KAGVTQTPRYLIKTRGQQVTLSCSPISGHRSVSWYQQTPGQGLQFLFEYFSETQRNKGNFPGRFSGRQFSNSRSEMNVSTLELGDSALYLCASSLGTSARYGYTFGSGTRLTVV.

This rearrangement joins TRBV2 to TRBJ2-1, with D possibly matching TRBD1 (7 bases). Germline V gives CDR1 SNHLY, CDR2 FYNNEI. The CDR3 runs to 13 residues. The ends were cut back, 8 bases at V and 7 bases at J, with 15 bases in the middle. CDR3 sequence: CASGETGRNEQFF. The DNA for the CDR3 is TGTGCCAGCGGGGAGACAGGGAGGAATGAGCAGTTCTTC. Based on the CDR3 plus reference TRBV2 and TRBJ2-1, the full variable domain is EPEVTQTPSHQVTQMGQEVILRCVPISNHLYFYWYRQILGQKVEFLVSFYNNEISEKSEIFDDQFSVERPDGSNFTLKIRSTKLEDSAMYFCASGETGRNEQFFGPGTRLTVL.

The V call is TRBV7-3, the J call TRBJ1-2, with a possible D match to TRBD1 (5 bases). With 1 base removed from V and 4 bases from J, the gap between germline ends came to 16 bases. The germline gives CDR1 SGHTA, CDR2 FQGTGA. The CDR3 is made up of 16 amino acids. This CDR3 is CASSLNVGTPPYGYTF. CDR3 bases: TGTGCCAGCAGCTTAAACGTCGGGACTCCACCCTATGGCTACACCTTC.

The chain joins TRBV7-2 to TRBJ2-1; D gene ambiguous. The V end was cut by 0 bases, the J end by 10 bases, with 10 bases between. The CDR3 is made up of 13 amino acids. CDR1 SGHTA and CDR2 FQGNSA come from the germline V gene. The CDR3 DNA reads as TGTGCCAGCAGCTTAGCCTACGAGCGAGAGCAGTTCTTC. Amino acid sequence: CASSLAYEREQFF.

V gene TRBV24-1 combines with J gene TRBJ2-3; TRBD1 aligns across 12 bases. The trim removed 0 bases at V and 4 bases at J, leaving 1 base unmatched. Germline V gene sequence: CDR1 KGHDR, CDR2 SFDVKD. This CDR3 contains 16 residues. The CDR3 here is CATSDLGTGGADTQYF. In DNA, the CDR3 is TGTGCCACCAGTGATTTGGGGACAGGGGGCGCAGATACGCAGTATTTT.

This clone was counted between two and nine times. The chain is built from TRBV7-2 and TRBJ1-2; D is unclear. There are 12 residues in the CDR3. The ends were cut back, 1 base at V and 5 bases at J, with 5 bases in the middle. Germline CDR1 SGHTA, CDR2 FQGNSA. The DNA of the CDR3 is TGTGCCAGCAGCTTAGACCAGTATGGCTACACCTTC. Residues: CASSLDQYGYTF.

The genes are TRBV19 and TRBJ1-2; D call uncertain. In germline, CDR1 is LNHDA, CDR2 SQIVND (reference sequence). Trimming took off 2 bases at V and 0 bases at J, with 16 bases between the two ends. CDR3 length equals 17 residues. CDR3 region: CASSINFYVRSNYGYTF. CDR3 coding DNA: TGTGCCAGTAGTATAAATTTTTATGTTCGGTCTAACTATGGCTACACCTTC.

J is TRBJ2-4 and V is TRBV20-1; 8 positions match TRBD2. V shed 3 bases, J shed 7 bases, and the junction held 5 bases outside the gene matches. This CDR3 is 13 amino acids long. Germline V lookup: CDR1 DFQATT, CDR2 SNEGSKA (reference sequence). The chain's CDR3 is CSASIPGGNIQYF. The DNA for the CDR3 is TGCAGTGCTAGTATCCCGGGAGGGAACATTCAGTACTTC.

A few counts support this clone. The rearrangement joins TRBV10-3 to TRBJ1-1, with D possibly TRBD1 on 5 matching bases. Trimming left V 3 bases short and J 5 bases short, with 19 bases between. The germline V gene encodes CDR1 ENHRY and CDR2 SYGVKD. This CDR3 spans 16 amino acids. The chain's CDR3 is CAISEFGVPKGTEAFF. CDR3 sequence (DNA): TGTGCCATCAGTGAATTTGGGGTCCCAAAGGGGACTGAAGCTTTCTTT.

Note on this clone: The CDR3 does not end in the conserved phenylalanine or tryptophan, so this is likely a read error. Because the CDR3's place on the DNA is in doubt, the DNA is left out and the CDR3 is given as listed by TCRdb. V and J are TRBV2 and TRBJ2-3; the table's D gene call, TRBD1, was not cross checked with the DNA. 14 amino acids form the CDR3, both terminal residues included. CDR1 SNHLY and CDR2 FYNNEI come from the germline V gene. CDR3 sequence reads: CASSVAYGTGPLIV.

V is TRBV5-1 and J is TRBJ2-6; unclear D gene. This CDR3 has 15 residues. Looked up from germline, CDR1 is SGHRS and CDR2 is YFSETQ. V dropped 4 bases and J dropped 3 bases, with 11 bases sitting between them. The CDR3 DNA is TGCGCCAGCAGCCTAGTAACTTATGGGGCCAACGTCCTGACTTTC. This encodes CASSLVTYGANVLTF.

This clone is a singleton in its sample. The genes are TRBV4-2 and TRBJ2-1; no firm D call. This CDR3 is built from 13 residues. Germline CDR1 and CDR2: LGHNA and YNFKEQ. V lost 4 bases, J lost 6 bases, and 10 bases lay in between. Here the CDR3 DNA reads TGTGCCAGCAGCCTTCCTCCTAGCAATGAGCAGTTCTTC. It yields the protein CASSLPPSNEQFF.